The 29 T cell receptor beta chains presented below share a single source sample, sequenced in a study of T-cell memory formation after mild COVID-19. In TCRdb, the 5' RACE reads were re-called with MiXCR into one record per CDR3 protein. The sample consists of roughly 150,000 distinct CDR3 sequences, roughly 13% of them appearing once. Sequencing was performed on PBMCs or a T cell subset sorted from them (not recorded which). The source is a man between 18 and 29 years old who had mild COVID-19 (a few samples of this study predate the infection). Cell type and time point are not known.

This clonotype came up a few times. CDR3 bases: TGCGCCAGCAGCCAAGAGATTCAGGGGGCGACGGATCAGCCCCAGCATTTT. Translation gives CASSQEIQGATDQPQHF. The chain uses TRBV4-3 and TRBJ1-5; 8 bases align to TRBD1. The CDR3 extends over 17 amino acids. The germline gives CDR1 LGHNA, CDR2 YSLEER. Unmatched junction bases numbered 9, after V lost 0 bases and J lost 5 bases.

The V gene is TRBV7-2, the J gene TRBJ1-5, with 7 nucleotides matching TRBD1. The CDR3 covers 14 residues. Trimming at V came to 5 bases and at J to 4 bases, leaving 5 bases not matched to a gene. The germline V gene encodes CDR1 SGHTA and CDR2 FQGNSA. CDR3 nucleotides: TGTGCCAGCAGCGCCGGGACAGCTAATCAGCCCCAGCATTTT. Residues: CASSAGTANQPQHF.

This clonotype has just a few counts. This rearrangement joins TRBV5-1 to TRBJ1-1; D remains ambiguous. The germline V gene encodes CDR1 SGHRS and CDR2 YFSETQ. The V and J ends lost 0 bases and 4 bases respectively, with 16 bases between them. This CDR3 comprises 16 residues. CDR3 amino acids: CASSLVAGLRATEAFF. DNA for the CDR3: TGCGCCAGCAGCTTGGTAGCCGGGCTTCGCGCCACTGAAGCTTTCTTT.

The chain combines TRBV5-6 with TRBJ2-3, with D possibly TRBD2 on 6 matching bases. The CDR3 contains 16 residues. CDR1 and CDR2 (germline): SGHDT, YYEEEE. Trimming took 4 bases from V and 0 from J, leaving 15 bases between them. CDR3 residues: CASSRAGGVSTDTQYF. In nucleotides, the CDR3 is TGTGCCAGCAGCCGCGCCGGCGGGGTAAGCACAGATACGCAGTATTTT. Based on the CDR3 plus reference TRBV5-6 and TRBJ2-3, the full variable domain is DAGVTQSPTHLIKTRGQQVTLRCSPKSGHDTVSWYQQALGQGPQFIFQYYEEEERQRGNFPDRFSGHQFPNYSSELNVNALLLGDSALYLCASSRAGGVSTDTQYFGPGTRLTVL.

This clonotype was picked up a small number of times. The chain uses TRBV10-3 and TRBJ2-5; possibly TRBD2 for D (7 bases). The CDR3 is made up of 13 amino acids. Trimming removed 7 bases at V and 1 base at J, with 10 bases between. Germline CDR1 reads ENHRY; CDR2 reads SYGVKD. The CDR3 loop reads CAITGGVQETQYF. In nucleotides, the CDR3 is TGTGCCATCACGGGGGGCGTCCAAGAGACCCAGTACTTC.

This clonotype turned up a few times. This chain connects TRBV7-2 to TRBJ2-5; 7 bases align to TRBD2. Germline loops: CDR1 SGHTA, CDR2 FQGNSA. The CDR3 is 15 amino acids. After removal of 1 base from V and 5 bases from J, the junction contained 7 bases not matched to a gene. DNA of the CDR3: TGTGCCAGCAGCTTAGTCGGAGGGGAGGGTGAGACCCAGTACTTC. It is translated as CASSLVGGEGETQYF.

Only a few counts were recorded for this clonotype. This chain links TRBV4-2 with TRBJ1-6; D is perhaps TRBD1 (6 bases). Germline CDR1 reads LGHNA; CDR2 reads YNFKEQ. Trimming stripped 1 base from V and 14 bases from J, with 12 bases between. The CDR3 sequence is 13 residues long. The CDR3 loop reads CASSQATTGSLHF. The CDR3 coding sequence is TGTGCCAGCAGCCAAGCTACGACAGGTTCCCTCCACTTT.

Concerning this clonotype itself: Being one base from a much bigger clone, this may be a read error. For the CDR3, the DNA is TGTGCCAGCATCTTTGGGGACAGGGTTTTCTACGAGCAGTACTTC. Protein product: CASIFGDRVFYEQYF. The rearrangement links TRBV5-4 to TRBJ2-7; 9 positions match TRBD1. CDR1 is SGHNT, CDR2 YYREEE, per germline (reference sequence). The V gene end was trimmed by 6 bases and the J gene end by 3 bases; junction bases not matched to a gene: 10. The CDR3 has 15 residues.

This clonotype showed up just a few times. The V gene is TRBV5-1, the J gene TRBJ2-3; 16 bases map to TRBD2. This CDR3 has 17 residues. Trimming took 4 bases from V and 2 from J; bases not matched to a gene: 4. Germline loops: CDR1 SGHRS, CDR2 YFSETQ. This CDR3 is CASSRGLAGGSTDTQYF. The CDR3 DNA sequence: TGCGCCAGCAGCAGGGGACTAGCGGGGGGGTCCACAGATACGCAGTATTTT.

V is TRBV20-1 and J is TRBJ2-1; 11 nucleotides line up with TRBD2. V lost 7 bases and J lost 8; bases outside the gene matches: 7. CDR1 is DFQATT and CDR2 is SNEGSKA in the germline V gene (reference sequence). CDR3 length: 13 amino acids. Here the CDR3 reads CSVSGGARDEQFF. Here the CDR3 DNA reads TGCAGTGTTAGCGGGGGGGCCAGAGATGAGCAGTTCTTC.

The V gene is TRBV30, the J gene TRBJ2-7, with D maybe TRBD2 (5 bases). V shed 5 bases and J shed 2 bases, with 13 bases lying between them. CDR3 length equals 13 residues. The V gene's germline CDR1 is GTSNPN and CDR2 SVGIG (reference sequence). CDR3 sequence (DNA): TGTGCCTGGTCAACGGGGTACGCCTACGAGCAGTACTTC. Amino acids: CAWSTGYAYEQYF. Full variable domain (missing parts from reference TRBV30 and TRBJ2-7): SQTIHQWPATLVQPVGSPLSLECTVEGTSNPNLYWYRQAAGRGLQLLFYSVGIGQISSEVPQNLSASRPQDRQFILSSKKLLLSDSGFYLCAWSTGYAYEQYFGPGTRLTVT.

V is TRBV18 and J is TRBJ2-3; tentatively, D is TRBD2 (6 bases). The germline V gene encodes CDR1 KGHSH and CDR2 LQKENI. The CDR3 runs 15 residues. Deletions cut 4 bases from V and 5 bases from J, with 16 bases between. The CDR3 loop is CASSRELEGKDTQYF. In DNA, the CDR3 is TGTGCCAGCTCACGCGAGTTGGAGGGGAAAGATACGCAGTATTTT.

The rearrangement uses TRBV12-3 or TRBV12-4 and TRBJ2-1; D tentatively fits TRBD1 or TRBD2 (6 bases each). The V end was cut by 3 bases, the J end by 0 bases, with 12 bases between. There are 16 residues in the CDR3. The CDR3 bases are TGTGCCAGCAGTTTTCTCGGGGGCCGCTCCTACAATGAGCAGTTCTTC. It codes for CASSFLGGRSYNEQFF.

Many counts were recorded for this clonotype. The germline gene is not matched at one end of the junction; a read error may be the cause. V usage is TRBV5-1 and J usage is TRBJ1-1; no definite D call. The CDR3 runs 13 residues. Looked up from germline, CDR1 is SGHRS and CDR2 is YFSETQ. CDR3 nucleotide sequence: TGTGCCAGCAGCCCACTCATGAACACTGAAGCTTTCTTT. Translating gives CASSPLMNTEAFF.

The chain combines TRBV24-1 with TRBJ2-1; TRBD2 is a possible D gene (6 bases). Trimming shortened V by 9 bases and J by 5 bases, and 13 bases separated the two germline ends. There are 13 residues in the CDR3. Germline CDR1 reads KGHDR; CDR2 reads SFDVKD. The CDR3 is CATQVGGNNEQFF. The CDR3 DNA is TGTGCCACCCAAGTGGGGGGAAACAATGAGCAGTTCTTC.

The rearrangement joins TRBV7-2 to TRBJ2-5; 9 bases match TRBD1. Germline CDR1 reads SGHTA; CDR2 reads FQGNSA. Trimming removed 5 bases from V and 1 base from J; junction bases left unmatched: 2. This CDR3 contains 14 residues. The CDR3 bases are TGTGCCAGCAGCCGGGACAGGGCCCAAGAGACCCAGTACTTC. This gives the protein CASSRDRAQETQYF.

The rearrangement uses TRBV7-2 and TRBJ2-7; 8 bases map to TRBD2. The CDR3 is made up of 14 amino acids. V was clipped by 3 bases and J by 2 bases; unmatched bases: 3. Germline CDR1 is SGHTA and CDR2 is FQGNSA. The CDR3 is CASSFERGPYEQYF. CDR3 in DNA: TGTGCCAGCAGCTTCGAGCGGGGGCCCTACGAGCAGTACTTC.

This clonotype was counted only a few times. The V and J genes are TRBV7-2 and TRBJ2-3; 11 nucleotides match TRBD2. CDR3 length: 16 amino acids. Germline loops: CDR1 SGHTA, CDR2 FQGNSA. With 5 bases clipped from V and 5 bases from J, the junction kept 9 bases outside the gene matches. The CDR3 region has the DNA TGTGCCAGCAGCCAGATAGCGGGGGGGCAAGAAGATACGCAGTATTTT. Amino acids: CASSQIAGGQEDTQYF.

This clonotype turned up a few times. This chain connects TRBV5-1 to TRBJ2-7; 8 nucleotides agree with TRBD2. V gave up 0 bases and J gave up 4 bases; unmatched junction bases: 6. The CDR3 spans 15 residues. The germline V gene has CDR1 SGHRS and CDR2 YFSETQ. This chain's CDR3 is CASSLGAGGVYEQYF. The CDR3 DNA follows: TGCGCCAGCAGCTTGGGAGCCGGGGGGGTGTACGAGCAGTACTTC. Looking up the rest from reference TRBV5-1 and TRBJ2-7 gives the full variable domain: KAGVTQTPRYLIKTRGQQVTLSCSPISGHRSVSWYQQTPGQGLQFLFEYFSETQRNKGNFPGRFSGRQFSNSRSEMNVSTLELGDSALYLCASSLGAGGVYEQYFGPGTRLTVT.

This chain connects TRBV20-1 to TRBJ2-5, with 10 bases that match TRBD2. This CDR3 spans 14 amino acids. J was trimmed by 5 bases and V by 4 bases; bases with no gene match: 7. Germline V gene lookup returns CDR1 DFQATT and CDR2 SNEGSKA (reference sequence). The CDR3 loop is CSAKERGGPETQYF. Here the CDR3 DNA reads TGCAGTGCTAAGGAGCGGGGGGGCCCTGAGACCCAGTACTTC.

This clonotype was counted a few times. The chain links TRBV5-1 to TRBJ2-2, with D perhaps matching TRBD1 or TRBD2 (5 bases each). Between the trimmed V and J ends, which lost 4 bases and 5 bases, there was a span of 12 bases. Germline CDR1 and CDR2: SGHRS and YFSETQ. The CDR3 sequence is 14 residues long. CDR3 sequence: CASSEPGRTGELFF. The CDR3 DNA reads TGCGCCAGCAGCGAACCGGGGCGAACCGGGGAGCTGTTTTTT. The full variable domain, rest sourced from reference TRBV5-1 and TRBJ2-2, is KAGVTQTPRYLIKTRGQQVTLSCSPISGHRSVSWYQQTPGQGLQFLFEYFSETQRNKGNFPGRFSGRQFSNSRSEMNVSTLELGDSALYLCASSEPGRTGELFFGEGSRLTVL.

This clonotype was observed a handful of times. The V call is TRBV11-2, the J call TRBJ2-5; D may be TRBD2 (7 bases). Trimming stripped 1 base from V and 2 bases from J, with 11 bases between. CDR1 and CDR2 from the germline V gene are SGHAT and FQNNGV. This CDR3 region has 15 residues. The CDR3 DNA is TGTGCCAGCAGCTTAGGGGGGGGCGGACAAGAGACCCAGTACTTC. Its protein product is CASSLGGGGQETQYF.

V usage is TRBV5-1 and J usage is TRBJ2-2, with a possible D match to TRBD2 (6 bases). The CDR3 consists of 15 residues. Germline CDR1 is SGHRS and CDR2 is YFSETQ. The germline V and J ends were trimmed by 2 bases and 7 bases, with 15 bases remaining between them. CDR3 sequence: CASSLSGGDYGELFF. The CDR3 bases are TGCGCCAGCAGCTTATCCGGGGGAGATTACGGGGAGCTGTTTTTT.

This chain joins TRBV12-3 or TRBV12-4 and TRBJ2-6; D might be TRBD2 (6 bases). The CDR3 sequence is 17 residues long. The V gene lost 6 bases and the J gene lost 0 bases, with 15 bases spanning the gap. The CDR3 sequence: CASSPGLGLSGANVLTF. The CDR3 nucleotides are TGTGCCAGCAGCCCGGGACTTGGCCTCTCTGGGGCCAACGTCCTGACTTTC.

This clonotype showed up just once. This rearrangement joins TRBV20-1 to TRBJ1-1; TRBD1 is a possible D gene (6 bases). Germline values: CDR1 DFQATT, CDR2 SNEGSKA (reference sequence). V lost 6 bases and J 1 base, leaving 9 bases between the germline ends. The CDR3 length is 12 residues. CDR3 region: CSAVQGNTEAFF. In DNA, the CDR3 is TGCAGTGCAGTACAGGGGAACACTGAAGCTTTCTTT.

The CDR3 loop reads CASSLSGTNYEQYF. For the CDR3, the DNA is TGTGCCAGCAGCTTGTCCGGGACAAACTACGAGCAGTACTTC. The V and J genes are TRBV11-2 and TRBJ2-7; possibly TRBD1 for D (6 bases). The germline V and J ends were trimmed by 3 bases and 3 bases, with 12 bases remaining between them. The CDR3 has 14 residues. Germline CDR1 SGHAT, CDR2 FQNNGV. The full variable domain, rest sourced from reference TRBV11-2 and TRBJ2-7, is EAGVAQSPRYKIIEKRQSVAFWCNPISGHATLYWYQQILGQGPKLLIQFQNNGVVDDSQLPKDRFSAERLKGVDSTLKIQPAKLEDSAVYLCASSLSGTNYEQYFGPGTRLTVT.

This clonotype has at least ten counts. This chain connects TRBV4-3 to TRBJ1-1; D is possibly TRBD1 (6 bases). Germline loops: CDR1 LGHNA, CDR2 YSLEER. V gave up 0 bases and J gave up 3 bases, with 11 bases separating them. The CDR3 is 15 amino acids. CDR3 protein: CASSQDLRGDTEAFF. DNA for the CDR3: TGCGCCAGCAGCCAAGATCTCAGGGGAGACACTGAAGCTTTCTTT.

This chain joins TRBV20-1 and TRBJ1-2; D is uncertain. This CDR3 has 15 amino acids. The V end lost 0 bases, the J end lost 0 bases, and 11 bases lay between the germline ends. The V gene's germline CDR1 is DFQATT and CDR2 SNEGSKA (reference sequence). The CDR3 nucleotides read TGCAGTGCTAGAGAGCCCGGGAATCCTAACTATGGCTACACCTTC. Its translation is CSAREPGNPNYGYTF.

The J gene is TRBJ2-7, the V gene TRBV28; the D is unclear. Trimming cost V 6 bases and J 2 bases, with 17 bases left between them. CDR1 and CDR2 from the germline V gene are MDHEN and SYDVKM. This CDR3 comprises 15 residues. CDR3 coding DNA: TGTGCCAGCAGCCCCCCAGGAGCTGGGCCCTACGAGCAGTACGTC. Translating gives CASSPPGAGPYEQYV.